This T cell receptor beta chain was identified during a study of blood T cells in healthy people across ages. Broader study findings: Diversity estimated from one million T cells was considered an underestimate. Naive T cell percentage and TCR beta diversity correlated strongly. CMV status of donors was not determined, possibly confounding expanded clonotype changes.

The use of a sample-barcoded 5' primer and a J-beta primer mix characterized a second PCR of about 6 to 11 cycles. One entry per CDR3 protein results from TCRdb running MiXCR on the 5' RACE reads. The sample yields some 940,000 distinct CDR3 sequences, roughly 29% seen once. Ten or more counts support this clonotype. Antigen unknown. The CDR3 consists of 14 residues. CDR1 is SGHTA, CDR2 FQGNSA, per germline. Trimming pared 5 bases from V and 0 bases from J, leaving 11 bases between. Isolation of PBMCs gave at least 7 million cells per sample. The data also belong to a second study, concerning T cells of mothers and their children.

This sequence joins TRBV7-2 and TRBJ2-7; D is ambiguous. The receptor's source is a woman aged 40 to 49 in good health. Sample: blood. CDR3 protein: CASSRLESSYEQYF. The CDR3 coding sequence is TGTGCCAGCAGCCGCCTTGAGAGCTCCTACGAGCAGTACTTC.